This passage covers 4 T cell receptor beta chains from one sample sequenced in a study of beta chain features in type 1 diabetes. Since all of the isolated RNA was reverse transcribed, expressed TCRB transcripts were what got sequenced. Here immunoSEQ multiplex PCR was the method, and the copy in TCRdb shows in-frame clones only, minus some. The repertoire holds fewer than 45,000 clones, with 50% to 75% as singletons. Sample: Tregs from blood. The receptors here all came from a woman between 25 and 40 years old in good health.

The chain recombines TRBV19 with TRBJ1-1; no firm D call. The ends were cut back, 4 bases at V and 1 base at J, with 7 bases in the middle. Germline V lookup: CDR1 LNHDA, CDR2 SQIVND (reference sequence). This CDR3 is built from 13 residues. The CDR3 DNA is TGTGCCAGTAGTAAGAGAGCGAACACTGAAGCTTTCTTT. Protein product: CASSKRANTEAFF.

CDR3 sequence (DNA): TGTGCCAGCAGCCCCCGACTAGCGGGAGTCCACGAGCAGTACTTC. Its protein product is CASSPRLAGVHEQYF. This sequence joins TRBV14 and TRBJ2-7, with 12 bases aligning to TRBD2. Germline values: CDR1 SGHDN, CDR2 FVKESK. This CDR3 has 15 residues. V lost 4 bases to trimming and J lost 5 bases; unmatched junction nucleotides: 6.

V is TRBV11-2 and J is TRBJ1-2, with D uncertain. The germline V gene encodes CDR1 SGHAT and CDR2 FQNNGV. Trimming shortened V by 2 bases and J by 0 bases, and 4 bases separated the two germline ends. The CDR3 runs to 13 residues. The CDR3 is CASSLLSNYGYTF. DNA of the CDR3: TGTGCCAGCAGCTTACTGTCTAACTATGGCTACACCTTC.

This clone was seen more than once but under ten times. The genes are TRBV28 and TRBJ2-7; TRBD1 is a possible D gene (6 bases). The ends were cut back, 3 bases at V and 2 bases at J, with 11 bases in the middle. The CDR3 loop spans 14 amino acids. Germline V gene sequence: CDR1 MDHEN, CDR2 SYDVKM. The CDR3 bases are TGTGCCAGCAGTTTTCGAGACAGGACCTACGAGCAGTACTTC. Its translation: CASSFRDRTYEQYF. Full variable domain (missing parts from reference TRBV28 and TRBJ2-7): DVKVTQSSRYLVKRTGEKVFLECVQDMDHENMFWYRQDPGLGLRLIYFSYDVKMKEKGDIPEGYSVSREKKERFSLILESASTNQTSMYLCASSFRDRTYEQYFGPGTRLTVT.